These 30 T cell receptor beta chains share one sample of origin, sequenced in a study of blood T cells in healthy people across ages. For the second PCR, which ran for about 6 to 11 cycles, a sample-barcoded 5' primer and a J-beta primer mix were used. Each CDR3 protein is one row after TCRdb ran MiXCR on the 5' RACE reads. Of approximately 730,000 distinct CDR3 sequences in the sample, roughly 45% were seen once. Sequenced sample: blood. The receptors were gathered from a woman in her sixties in good health.

This clonotype was detected only a few times. This chain connects TRBV28 to TRBJ1-2; D remains ambiguous. This CDR3 is 13 amino acids long. Trimming stripped 6 bases from V and 4 bases from J, with 12 bases between. Germline lookup yields CDR1 MDHEN and CDR2 SYDVKM. CDR3 amino acids: CASSPIKLYGYTF. The CDR3 coding sequence is TGTGCCAGCAGCCCAATAAAGCTCTATGGCTACACCTTC.

In this sample, this clonotype turned up a few times. V usage is TRBV3-1 and J usage is TRBJ1-5, with D possibly TRBD1 on 6 matching bases. Per germline, CDR1 LGHDT and CDR2 YNNKEL (reference sequence). The V and J ends lost 1 base and 4 bases respectively, with 8 bases between them. The CDR3 sequence is 14 residues long. The CDR3 region has the DNA TGTGCCAGCAGCCAAGGGGGGGCTAATCAGCCCCAGCATTTT. Translation: CASSQGGANQPQHF.

Turning to this clonotype: Being one base from a much bigger clone, this may be a read error. The chain carries TRBV7-2 and TRBJ2-7; D is ambiguous. Germline values: CDR1 SGHTA, CDR2 FQGNSA. The CDR3 runs 14 residues. Trimming left V 8 bases short and J 0 bases short, with 14 bases between. In DNA, the CDR3 is TGTGCCAGCGGTGAAGGACGGTCCTCCTACGAGCAGTACTTC. This gives the protein CASGEGRSSYEQYF.

The chain uses TRBV20-1 and TRBJ1-5; D is uncertain. This CDR3 contains 13 residues. Germline V gives CDR1 DFQATT, CDR2 SNEGSKA (reference sequence). Trimming left V 5 bases short and J 2 bases short, with 10 bases between. The CDR3 coding sequence is TGCAGTGCTTGGACCTGGGGCAATCAGCCCCAGCATTTT. This translates into CSAWTWGNQPQHF.

The sample holds many counts of this clonotype. The V and J genes are TRBV5-1 and TRBJ2-1; 8 positions agree with TRBD2. CDR3 length equals 15 residues. The V gene's germline CDR1 is SGHRS and CDR2 YFSETQ. J gave up 2 bases and V 2 bases, and 3 bases lay outside the gene matches. CDR3 region: CASSFRGGPYNEQFF. CDR3 DNA: TGCGCCAGCAGCTTTCGCGGGGGGCCCTACAATGAGCAGTTCTTC.

Only a few counts were recorded for this clonotype. The chain couples TRBV20-1 to TRBJ2-7, with TRBD1 as a possible D gene (5 bases). The ends were cut back, 1 base at V and 9 bases at J, with 19 bases in the middle. The germline V gene has CDR1 DFQATT and CDR2 SNEGSKA (reference sequence). The CDR3 is 14 amino acids. In nucleotides, the CDR3 is TGCAGTGCTAGAGGAACGGACACTCCCAGACCGCAGTACTTC. It is translated as CSARGTDTPRPQYF.

This chain connects TRBV7-2 to TRBJ2-5; possible D gene TRBD1, 6 bases. The J call is uncertain, as TRBJ2-7 better fits the DNA end. In germline, CDR1 is SGHTA, CDR2 FQGNSA. CDR3 length: 14 amino acids. The CDR3 region is CASSLAAGANEQYF. CDR3 nucleotide sequence: TGTGCCAGCAGCTTAGCGGCAGGGGCTAACGAGCAGTACTTC.

The chain employs TRBV7-3 and TRBJ2-2, with 8 positions matching TRBD1. V lost 7 bases to trimming and J lost 6 bases; unmatched junction nucleotides: 4. The CDR3 is 13 amino acids. Germline assignment: CDR1 SGHTA and CDR2 FQGTGA. The CDR3 coding sequence is TGTGCCAGCAAGACAGGGGCGGCCGGGGAGCTGTTTTTT. It specifies CASKTGAAGELFF.

The chain is built from TRBV2 and TRBJ2-4, with 10 bases aligning to TRBD1. The DNA end lines up better with TRBJ2-7; the J call may be wrong. Looked up from germline, CDR1 is SNHLY and CDR2 is FYNNEI. The CDR3 is made up of 15 amino acids. CDR3 in amino acids: CASIRQGAPTSEQYF. CDR3 coding DNA: TGTGCCAGCATTCGACAGGGGGCCCCCACGAGCGAGCAGTACTTC.

In DNA form, the CDR3 reads TGTGCCAGTACCTCATTACAGGCAAATGAAAAACTGTTTTTT. The encoded protein is CASTSLQANEKLFF. This chain links TRBV19 with TRBJ1-4, with D perhaps matching TRBD1 (5 bases). Trimming cost V 7 bases and J 5 bases, with 14 bases left between them. Germline-derived CDR1 and CDR2 are LNHDA and SQIVND (reference sequence). The CDR3 loop spans 14 amino acids. Looking up the rest from reference TRBV19 and TRBJ1-4 gives the full variable domain: DGGITQSPKYLFRKEGQNVTLSCEQNLNHDAMYWYRQDPGQGLRLIYYSQIVNDFQKGDIAEGYSVSREKKESFPLTVTSAQKNPTAFYLCASTSLQANEKLFFGSGTQLSVL.

The gene calls are TRBV5-6 and TRBJ1-4; the match to TRBD1 covers 8 bases. V shed 1 base, J shed 7 bases, and the junction held 15 bases outside the gene matches. Germline assignment: CDR1 SGHDT and CDR2 YYEEEE. This CDR3 has 18 amino acids. The CDR3 loop is CASSLSEHSRGRAEKLFF. CDR3 DNA sequence: TGTGCCAGCAGCTTGTCGGAACATTCCAGGGGGCGGGCTGAAAAACTGTTTTTT.

This clonotype was observed a few times. This chain links TRBV7-9 with TRBJ2-5, with 8 nucleotides matching TRBD2. With 3 bases clipped from V and 1 base from J, the junction kept 1 base outside the gene matches. The CDR3 contains 14 residues. CDR1 is SEHNR, CDR2 FQNEAQ, per germline (reference sequence). The CDR3 sequence: CASSFAGGQETQYF. The CDR3 region has the DNA TGTGCCAGCAGCTTTGCGGGGGGCCAAGAGACCCAGTACTTC.

This chain links TRBV7-3 with TRBJ1-2; TRBD1 matches 8 bases. The CDR3 is 16 residues long. Trimming took 5 bases from V and 5 from J; bases not matched to a gene: 13. CDR1 is SGHTA and CDR2 is FQGTGA in the germline V gene. CDR3 DNA sequence: TGTGCCAGCAGCCTCCGAGACAGGGGAATTTCTTATGGCTACACCTTC. It is translated as CASSLRDRGISYGYTF. The full variable domain, completed using reference TRBV7-3 and TRBJ1-2, is GAGVSQTPSNKVTEKGKYVELRCDPISGHTALYWYRQSLGQGPEFLIYFQGTGAADDSGLPNDRFFAVRPEGSVSTLKIQRTERGDSAVYLCASSLRDRGISYGYTFGSGTRLTVV.

V and J are TRBV2 and TRBJ2-5, with D possibly being TRBD1 or TRBD2 (5 bases each). V dropped 7 bases and J dropped 4 bases, with 16 bases sitting between them. The CDR3 runs to 14 residues. The V gene's germline CDR1 is SNHLY and CDR2 FYNNEI. The chain's CDR3 is CASKDKRGPETQYF. The CDR3 DNA follows: TGTGCCAGCAAGGATAAACGGGGACCAGAGACCCAGTACTTC. Together with reference TRBV2 and TRBJ2-5, the CDR3 gives the full variable domain: EPEVTQTPSHQVTQMGQEVILRCVPISNHLYFYWYRQILGQKVEFLVSFYNNEISEKSEIFDDQFSVERPDGSNFTLKIRSTKLEDSAMYFCASKDKRGPETQYFGPGTRLLVL.

This clonotype showed up just a few times. A much bigger clone sits one base away, suggesting this may be a read error. J is TRBJ2-7 and V is TRBV27; TRBD1 matches 7 bases. V was clipped by 5 bases and J by 5 bases; unmatched bases: 9. Germline V gene data show CDR1 as MNHEY and CDR2 as SMNVEV (reference sequence). The length of the CDR3 is 14 residues. The CDR3, as DNA: TGTGCCAGCAGTGGGGGCAGGGGGTCCAACGAGCAGTACTTC. It yields the protein CASSGGRGSNEQYF.

CDR3 bases: TGCAGCGCCCTGGAGAACACTGAAGCTTTCTTT. Amino acids: CSALENTEAFF. V is TRBV29-1 and J is TRBJ1-1; D uncertain. Germline V gene data show CDR1 as SQVTM and CDR2 as ANQGSEA. CDR3 length: 11 residues. V shed 7 bases and J shed 1 base, with 7 bases lying between them.

This clonotype occurred many times. The chain recombines TRBV7-2 with TRBJ2-3, with 8 positions matching TRBD2. CDR1 and CDR2 (germline): SGHTA, FQGNSA. After removal of 5 bases from V and 0 bases from J, the junction contained 7 bases not matched to a gene. The CDR3 totals 16 residues. DNA for the CDR3: TGTGCCAGCAGCGCCGGACTAGCTGCTAGCACAGATACGCAGTATTTT. Protein sequence: CASSAGLAASTDTQYF.

This sequence joins TRBV12-3 or TRBV12-4 and TRBJ1-1; 7 nucleotides align to TRBD1. V lost 6 bases, J lost 3 bases, and 4 bases stayed unmatched. The CDR3 is made up of 13 amino acids. The CDR3 here is CASRTGVDTEAFF. CDR3 DNA: TGTGCCAGCAGAACAGGGGTGGACACTGAAGCTTTCTTT.

The J gene is TRBJ2-7, the V gene TRBV7-3; D is unresolved. The CDR3 is 14 amino acids. Trimming cost V 1 base and J 9 bases, with 16 bases left between them. From germline, CDR1 is SGHTA and CDR2 FQGTGA. The CDR3, as DNA: TGTGCCAGCAGCTTAAGCCTACCCGGCGAAGGGCAGTACTTC. This encodes CASSLSLPGEGQYF.

The J gene is TRBJ1-1, the V gene TRBV5-1, with D perhaps matching TRBD1 (5 bases). V shed 0 bases and J shed 1 base, with 10 bases lying between them. The CDR3 loop spans 15 amino acids. Germline values: CDR1 SGHRS, CDR2 YFSETQ. Written as DNA, the CDR3 is TGCGCCAGCAGCTTGGGCCCCCAGGGGAACACTGAAGCTTTCTTT. Protein: CASSLGPQGNTEAFF.

The table lists this clonotype with a few counts. The V and J genes are TRBV6-5 and TRBJ2-2; no reliable D call. The CDR3 runs 12 residues. Trimming cost V 3 bases and J 8 bases, with 7 bases left between them. Germline loops: CDR1 MNHEY, CDR2 SVGAGI. The CDR3: CASSYPGGELFF. CDR3 sequence (DNA): TGTGCCAGCAGTTATCCTGGAGGGGAGCTGTTTTTT.

This clonotype was recorded a few times. This chain links TRBV27 with TRBJ1-3, with 9 bases lining up with TRBD1. The germline V gene has CDR1 MNHEY and CDR2 SMNVEV (reference sequence). CDR3 length equals 15 residues. Germline trimming cut 5 bases from V and 3 bases from J; bases unmatched to any gene: 5. CDR3 bases: TGTGCCAGCAGTCGGACAGGGGTCGGTGGAAACACCATATATTTT. Its translation is CASSRTGVGGNTIYF.

V gene TRBV9 combines with J gene TRBJ2-7, with TRBD2 as a possible D gene (5 bases). The V and J ends lost 4 bases and 3 bases respectively, with 17 bases between them. Germline V gives CDR1 SGDLS, CDR2 YYNGEE. The CDR3 length is 15 residues. The DNA of the CDR3 is TGTGCCAGCAGCTCCGGTACTAGTGGGGTCTACGAGCAGTACTTC. Translation gives CASSSGTSGVYEQYF.

The chain employs TRBV5-1 and TRBJ2-3; 10 positions match TRBD2. J was trimmed by 2 bases and V by 1 base; bases with no gene match: 4. Germline V gene sequence: CDR1 SGHRS, CDR2 YFSETQ. The CDR3 runs 16 residues. The CDR3 region has the DNA TGCGCCAGCAGCTTGCAGCTAGCGGGAGTCACAGATACGCAGTATTTT. Protein product: CASSLQLAGVTDTQYF. The complete variable domain, with remaining parts taken from reference TRBV5-1 and TRBJ2-3, reads KAGVTQTPRYLIKTRGQQVTLSCSPISGHRSVSWYQQTPGQGLQFLFEYFSETQRNKGNFPGRFSGRQFSNSRSEMNVSTLELGDSALYLCASSLQLAGVTDTQYFGPGTRLTVL.

This clonotype was seen a few times. The chain couples TRBV5-8 to TRBJ1-4; unclear D gene. CDR1 SGHTS and CDR2 YDEGEE come from the germline V gene. Trimming took 1 base from V and 0 from J, leaving 13 bases between them. This CDR3 is built from 17 residues. DNA for the CDR3: TGTGCCAGCAGCTTGTTTTCTCGAACCGCAACTAATGAAAAACTGTTTTTT. This codes for CASSLFSRTATNEKLFF.

This chain uses TRBV11-2 with TRBJ2-7, with D unclear. V was cut by 2 bases and J by 0 bases, with 11 bases left in between. From germline, CDR1 is SGHAT and CDR2 FQNNGV. The CDR3 extends over 15 amino acids. CDR3 DNA: TGTGCCAGCAGCTTACGACACCACCGCTCCTACGAGCAGTACTTC. It translates to CASSLRHHRSYEQYF.

This clonotype was detected only a few times. V usage is TRBV6-2 or TRBV6-3 and J usage is TRBJ2-3; weak D call: TRBD2 (5 bases). This CDR3 has 16 amino acids. V shed 1 base and J shed 4 bases, with 15 bases lying between them. Germline-derived CDR1 and CDR2 are MNHEY and SVGEGT. CDR3 protein: CASSYFVASESDTQYF. The DNA of the CDR3 is TGTGCCAGCAGTTACTTTGTAGCGAGTGAATCAGATACGCAGTATTTT.

This chain connects TRBV5-1 to TRBJ2-7; no definite D call. V lost 8 bases to trimming and J lost 2 bases, with 11 bases between them. Germline V gives CDR1 SGHRS, CDR2 YFSETQ. CDR3 length: 12 amino acids. CDR3 region: CASAESTYEQYF. The CDR3 DNA sequence: TGCGCCAGTGCCGAGAGTACCTACGAGCAGTACTTC. The variable domain in full, with the rest retrieved from reference TRBV5-1 and TRBJ2-7, is KAGVTQTPRYLIKTRGQQVTLSCSPISGHRSVSWYQQTPGQGLQFLFEYFSETQRNKGNFPGRFSGRQFSNSRSEMNVSTLELGDSALYLCASAESTYEQYFGPGTRLTVT.

This chain uses TRBV15 with TRBJ2-7, with 11 bases identical to TRBD1. CDR3 length: 15 amino acids. With V trimmed by 3 bases and J by 7 bases, 8 bases remained unmatched. Germline V gene lookup returns CDR1 LNHNV and CDR2 YYDKDF (reference sequence). In DNA, the CDR3 is TGTGCCACCAGCAGGGGGACAGGGGGACGGAATGAGCAGTACTTC. This codes for CATSRGTGGRNEQYF. Full variable domain (rest looked up from reference TRBV15 and TRBJ2-7): DAMVIQNPRYQVTQFGKPVTLSCSQTLNHNVMYWYQQKSSQAPKLLFHYYDKDFNNEADTPDNFQSRRPNTSFCFLDIRSPGLGDTAMYLCATSRGTGGRNEQYFGPGTRLTVT.

This clonotype came up a few times. The V call is TRBV20-1, the J call TRBJ2-7, with D possibly being TRBD2 (5 bases). CDR3 length: 13 residues. The V end lost 5 bases, the J end lost 0 bases, and 11 bases lay between the germline ends. Germline V gene sequence: CDR1 DFQATT, CDR2 SNEGSKA (reference sequence). The CDR3 loop is CSAPGESSYEQYF. The CDR3 DNA follows: TGCAGTGCTCCCGGGGAGAGCTCCTACGAGCAGTACTTC.